Ten or more counts support the clone carrying this T cell receptor (beta chain). These data are taken from a study of T-cell reconstitution after alpha-beta-depleted transplantation in children. Unique molecular identifiers featured in how the TCRbeta library was prepared. TCRdb called the PCR reads again in MiXCR, with one record for every CDR3 protein. The sample consists of 200,000 or so distinct CDR3 sequences, 5.5% to 7% of them appearing once. The CDR3 has 14 residues. Germline V gene lookup returns CDR1 DFQATT and CDR2 SNEGSKA (reference sequence). Trimming left V 6 bases short and J 0 bases short, with 14 bases between.

This clonotype originated in a boy aged 2 to 10 with acute lymphoblastic leukemia, due to receive a stem cell transplant. This chain joins TRBV20-1 and TRBJ2-5, with D perhaps TRBD1 (5 bases). Sequenced here: PBMCs, sampled before TCRalphabeta/CD19-depleted stem cell transplant. CDR3 DNA: TGCAGTGCCACCCCCCGACAGAACCAAGAGACCCAGTACTTC. Protein: CSATPRQNQETQYF.